A selection of T cell receptor beta chains follows, all from one sample in a study of blood T cells in healthy people across ages. MiXCR was run by TCRdb on the 5' RACE reads, yielding one entry per CDR3 protein. The sample includes 550,000 to 650,000 distinct CDR3 sequences, approximately 30% of them seen just once. The sequencing sample was made of blood. All receptors derive from a woman of 80 years or more in good health. Both conserved end residues are part of each CDR3. The D gene is left open where the match is weak. Only some rows state a clone size, as once, few, many or a class for expanded clones.

D gene	clone size	V gene	J gene	CDR3 protein	CDR3 DNA
-	once	TRBV12-3/TRBV12-4	TRBJ2-7	CASTGVRAYEQYF	TGTGCCAGCACCGGAGTGAGAGCCTACGAGCAGTACTTC
-	many	TRBV7-3	TRBJ2-1	CASSEEGGHNEQFF	TGTGCCAGCAGCGAAGAGGGGGGCCACAATGAGCAGTTCTTC
-	many	TRBV5-6	TRBJ2-7	CASSLYRDDYEQYF	TGTGCCAGCAGCTTATACAGGGATGACTACGAGCAGTACTTC
TRBD1	-	TRBV5-1	TRBJ2-5	CASSTTGASYNGQYF	TGCGCCAGCAGCACAACAGGGGCCTCCTACAATGGGCAGTACTTC
-	many	TRBV5-1	TRBJ2-3	CASSLSGKTWDTQYF	TGCGCCAGCAGCTTATCAGGGAAGACATGGGATACGCAGTATTTT
-	many	TRBV4-2	TRBJ2-3	CASSHPYLDTQYF	TGTGCCAGCAGCCACCCCTATCTGGATACGCAGTATTTT
TRBD1	many	TRBV7-3	TRBJ2-5	CASSLTGLGETQYF	TGTGCCAGCAGCTTGACAGGGTTGGGGGAGACCCAGTACTTC
TRBD1	few	TRBV5-1	TRBJ1-1	CASGIEGQANTEAFF	TGCGCCAGCGGAATAGAGGGACAGGCGAACACTGAAGCTTTCTTT
-	-	TRBV6-2/TRBV6-3	TRBJ1-3	CATTSDVIGNTIYF	TGTGCCACCACTTCGGACGTTATCGGAAACACCATATATTTT
-	few	TRBV12-3/TRBV12-4	TRBJ1-5	CASSLTGTHQPQHF	TGTGCCAGCAGTTTAACAGGGACCCATCAGCCCCAGCATTTT
TRBD1	many	TRBV7-2	TRBJ2-7	CASSDTGGVFSEQYF	TGTGCCAGCAGCGACACAGGGGGCGTTTTTTCCGAGCAGTACTTC
-	-	TRBV29-1	TRBJ2-7	CSVEEDSSYEQYF	TGCAGCGTTGAAGAAGACAGCTCCTACGAGCAGTACTTC
-	many	TRBV7-2	TRBJ2-1	CASTFRGHRNEQFF	TGTGCCAGCACTTTCCGGGGGCATAGAAATGAGCAGTTCTTC
-	few	TRBV6-2/TRBV6-3	TRBJ2-7	CASSSTGSPYEQYF	TGTGCCAGCAGTTCGACAGGCAGTCCCTACGAGCAGTACTTC
TRBD1	-	TRBV20-1	TRBJ2-7	CSAIPRTGVYEQYF	TGCAGTGCTATCCCCAGGACAGGAGTTTACGAGCAGTACTTC
-	few	TRBV7-9	TRBJ1-1	CASSDRRGTEAFF	TGTGCCAGCAGCGACAGGCGGGGCACTGAAGCTTTCTTT
-	many	TRBV5-1	TRBJ2-1	CASSLGGGPYNEQFF	TGCGCCAGCAGCTTGGGCGGTGGCCCCTACAATGAGCAGTTCTTC
-	many	TRBV29-1	TRBJ2-1	CSVGDEQFF	TGCAGCGTCGGCGATGAGCAGTTCTTC
-	few	TRBV27	TRBJ1-1	CASSLTVRPGGRGLAFF	TGTGCCAGCAGTTTAACCGTTAGGCCCGGGGGGCGCGGATTAGCTTTCTTT
-	few	TRBV25-1	TRBJ2-3	CASSEARRDRDTQYF	TGTGCCAGCAGTGAAGCGAGAAGAGATAGGGATACGCAGTATTTT
-	many	TRBV4-2	TRBJ2-1	CASSQEASYNEQFF	TGTGCCAGCAGCCAAGAAGCTAGTTACAATGAGCAGTTCTTC
TRBD2	many	TRBV6-2/TRBV6-3	TRBJ2-1	CASRRTSGNEQFF	TGTGCCAGCAGGAGGACTAGCGGCAATGAGCAGTTCTTC
-	many	TRBV9	TRBJ1-2	CASSVVQRVGGYTF	TGTGCCAGCAGCGTAGTTCAGAGGGTAGGTGGCTACACCTTC